One and the same sample provided the 32 T cell receptor beta chains below, sequenced in a study of T cell repertoires in cytomegalovirus infection. Their target antigens are unknown. In TCRdb, the reads were re-called with MiXCR into one record per CDR3 protein. The repertoire holds about 920,000 distinct CDR3 sequences, with around 32% as singletons. Here the sequenced sample was cultured CD8+ T cells from PBMCs, taken from culture after CMV antigen stimulation. The origin of the receptors is a human donor in good health (CMV status not recorded). Some clones in this sample may be carry-over from other donors' samples.

Concerning this clonotype itself: A much larger clone sits a single nucleotide away, making a read error possible. J is TRBJ2-1 and V is TRBV24-1; 7 nucleotides line up with TRBD2. Germline values: CDR1 KGHDR, CDR2 SFDVKD. This CDR3 is 13 amino acids long. The CDR3 region is CATSNLRGSEQFF. In DNA form, the CDR3 reads TGTGCCACCAGTAATTTGCGGGGGAGTGAGCAGTTCTTC.

This clonotype was seen ten or more times. V usage is TRBV12-3 or TRBV12-4 and J usage is TRBJ2-6; D is perhaps TRBD1 (6 bases). The CDR3 length is 12 residues. Trimming left V 8 bases short and J 4 bases short, with 6 bases between. The CDR3 region is CASQGGANVLTF. DNA of the CDR3: TGTGCCAGCCAGGGGGGGGCCAACGTCCTGACTTTC.

The chain joins TRBV27 to TRBJ1-4, with 7 bases identical to TRBD1. In germline, CDR1 is MNHEY, CDR2 SMNVEV (reference sequence). J was trimmed by 4 bases and V by 3 bases; bases with no gene match: 5. This CDR3 is 15 amino acids long. The CDR3 DNA is TGTGCCAGCAGTTTGCAACAGGGGATTAATGAAAAACTGTTTTTT. It codes for CASSLQQGINEKLFF.

V gene TRBV7-9 combines with J gene TRBJ1-4; D is uncertain. V gave up 0 bases and J gave up 5 bases, with 10 bases separating them. Germline assignment: CDR1 SEHNR and CDR2 FQNEAQ (reference sequence). CDR3 length equals 15 residues. CDR3 region: CASSLAANPNEKLFF. CDR3 coding DNA: TGTGCCAGCAGCTTAGCAGCAAACCCAAATGAAAAACTGTTTTTT.

The V call is TRBV2, the J call TRBJ2-7; 11 bases line up with TRBD1. This CDR3 contains 15 residues. The V gene end was trimmed by 1 base and the J gene end by 7 bases; junction bases not matched to a gene: 6. CDR1 SNHLY and CDR2 FYNNEI come from the germline V gene. The CDR3 bases are TGTGCCAGCAGTGAAGTTGGACAGGGGGCGTCTGAGCAGTACTTC. Its protein is CASSEVGQGASEQYF.

In this sample, this clonotype turned up a few times. V gene TRBV12-3 or TRBV12-4 combines with J gene TRBJ2-3; 9 bases are shared with TRBD1. Trimming removed 6 bases from V and 5 bases from J; junction bases left unmatched: 3. CDR3 length: 13 residues. The DNA for the CDR3 is TGTGCCAGCAGCGACAGGGGGGAAGATACGCAGTATTTT. This codes for CASSDRGEDTQYF.

The J gene is TRBJ1-1, the V gene TRBV7-6, with TRBD1 matching 9 bases. Germline V gene lookup returns CDR1 SGHVS and CDR2 FNYEAQ. V was pared by 1 base and J by 4 bases, with 10 bases of the junction left unmatched. The CDR3 is 17 amino acids. CDR3 DNA: TGTGCCAGCAGCTTAGAAACCCTGGAGACAGGGGGCACTGAAGCTTTCTTT. The encoded protein is CASSLETLETGGTEAFF.

This clonotype has ten or more counts. The J gene is TRBJ1-4, the V gene TRBV6-6, with D possibly matching TRBD1 (6 bases). The germline CDR1 and CDR2 sequences are MNHNY and SVGAGI (reference sequence). Between the trimmed V and J ends, which lost 2 bases and 5 bases, there was a span of 6 bases. The length of the CDR3 is 13 residues. The CDR3 protein is CASSYGQNEKLFF. The CDR3 nucleotides read TGTGCCAGCAGTTACGGACAGAATGAAAAACTGTTTTTT.

The chain has TRBV12-3 or TRBV12-4 and TRBJ2-2, with D possibly being TRBD1 (6 bases). The V end lost 7 bases, the J end lost 3 bases, and 18 bases lay between the germline ends. The length of the CDR3 is 16 residues. The DNA for the CDR3 is TGTGCCAGCACTACGATGGGGACAATATACACCGGGGAGCTGTTTTTT. Protein product: CASTTMGTIYTGELFF.

This chain connects TRBV27 to TRBJ2-7; 11 bases agree with TRBD2. Germline trimming cut 5 bases from V and 2 bases from J; bases unmatched to any gene: 5. The germline CDR1 and CDR2 sequences are MNHEY and SMNVEV (reference sequence). The CDR3 loop spans 15 amino acids. The CDR3 region is CASSRLAGRPYEQYV. The CDR3 DNA sequence: TGTGCCAGCAGTCGACTAGCGGGGAGACCCTACGAGCAGTACGTC.

This chain links TRBV14 with TRBJ2-1; 9 nucleotides line up with TRBD1. The CDR3 extends over 11 amino acids. CDR1 is SGHDN and CDR2 is FVKESK in the germline V gene. V gave up 6 bases and J gave up 12 bases; unmatched junction bases: 3. In DNA, the CDR3 is TGTGCCAGCAGACAGGGGGCAAGGCAGTTCTTC. Its translation: CASRQGARQFF.

This clonotype was detected many times. J is TRBJ2-7 and V is TRBV6-5; the D gene could be TRBD1 or TRBD2 (5 bases each). The V end lost 6 bases, the J end lost 4 bases, and 13 bases lay between the germline ends. The V gene's germline CDR1 is MNHEY and CDR2 SVGAGI. The CDR3 is 13 amino acids. The CDR3 here is CASRGTEPYEQYF. The CDR3 DNA reads TGTGCCAGCAGGGGGACGGAACCTTACGAGCAGTACTTC.

The CDR3 DNA is TGTGCCAGCAGCTCCCCCGGGGTAGCCAAAAACATTCAGTACTTC. Amino acid sequence: CASSSPGVAKNIQYF. The rearrangement links TRBV7-3 to TRBJ2-4, with a possible D match to TRBD2 (5 bases). Germline V gene data show CDR1 as SGHTA and CDR2 as FQGTGA. CDR3 size: 15 residues. V lost 4 bases to trimming and J lost 0 bases, with 10 bases between them.

The gene calls are TRBV6-6 and TRBJ2-6, with TRBD1 as a possible D gene (7 bases). The CDR3 is made up of 17 amino acids. The V and J ends lost 0 bases and 2 bases respectively, with 11 bases between them. The germline CDR1 and CDR2 sequences are MNHNY and SVGAGI (reference sequence). The CDR3 bases are TGTGCCAGCAGTTACTCACCAGGGGGGACTGGGGCCAACGTCCTGACTTTC. This sequence encodes CASSYSPGGTGANVLTF.

This clonotype was observed many times. This chain links TRBV7-6 with TRBJ2-2, with TRBD2 as a possible D gene (6 bases). This CDR3 has 16 residues. V was pared by 5 bases and J by 2 bases, with 15 bases between. Germline CDR1 SGHVS, CDR2 FNYEAQ. Written as DNA, the CDR3 is TGTGCCAGCAGCCCTAGGGGCGGGGAAAACACCGGGGAGCTGTTTTTT. This codes for CASSPRGGENTGELFF.

This chain joins TRBV11-1 and TRBJ2-5; tentative D call: TRBD1 (6 bases). The V gene lost 5 bases and the J gene lost 7 bases, with 20 bases spanning the gap. CDR1 SGHAT and CDR2 FQDESV come from the germline V gene (reference sequence). CDR3 size: 15 residues. For the CDR3, the DNA is TGTGCCAGCAGCCTCACTGGGGGCCTGAGCGGGACCCAGTACTTC. Translating it yields CASSLTGGLSGTQYF.

About this clonotype itself: It may be a read error: a sequence one base away is much more abundant. This chain joins TRBV7-8 and TRBJ2-3, with a weak D call TRBD2 (5 bases). The CDR3 contains 14 residues. CDR1 SGHVS and CDR2 FQNEAQ come from the germline V gene. In nucleotides, the CDR3 is TGTGTCAGCCTCCGGGATCGGGGAGAAGATACGCAGTATTTT. Residues: CVSLRDRGEDTQYF.

CDR3 sequence reads: CASSVGGRAFYGYTF. The CDR3 DNA reads TGTGCCAGCAGTGTAGGGGGCAGAGCCTTCTATGGCTACACCTTC. The J gene is TRBJ1-2, the V gene TRBV25-1, with TRBD1 identical over 7 bases. The CDR3 length is 15 residues. The ends lost 4 bases at V and 4 bases at J; junction bases unmatched: 9. CDR1 MGHDK and CDR2 SYGVNS come from the germline V gene.

This clonotype showed up just a few times. This rearrangement joins TRBV2 to TRBJ2-5; 9 nucleotides match TRBD1. Germline CDR1 is SNHLY and CDR2 is FYNNEI. V shed 3 bases, J shed 5 bases, and the junction held 13 bases outside the gene matches. There are 17 residues in the CDR3. The CDR3 region has the DNA TGTGCCAGCAGTGATCTACTGGGACAGGGAATCGCGGAGACCCAGTACTTC. Its protein product is CASSDLLGQGIAETQYF.

The chain links TRBV7-9 to TRBJ2-7; D may be TRBD2 (5 bases). V dropped 7 bases and J dropped 7 bases, with 23 bases sitting between them. The CDR3 runs to 15 residues. Germline lookup yields CDR1 SEHNR and CDR2 FQNEAQ (reference sequence). The CDR3 nucleotides are TGTGCCAGCATACGTAAGAGGGTGAACGCCAAAGAGCAGTACGTC. Translating it yields CASIRKRVNAKEQYV.

This clonotype was recorded a few times. The gene calls are TRBV7-6 and TRBJ1-5; D is unresolved. CDR3 length: 14 amino acids. Trimming removed 5 bases at V and 2 bases at J, with 10 bases between. Germline values: CDR1 SGHVS, CDR2 FNYEAQ. CDR3 region: CASSTGRGNQPQHF. The CDR3 bases are TGTGCCAGCAGCACGGGTAGGGGCAATCAGCCCCAGCATTTT.

The chain employs TRBV9 and TRBJ2-5; 9 bases map to TRBD1. The V gene end was trimmed by 0 bases and the J gene end by 2 bases; junction bases not matched to a gene: 2. This CDR3 is built from 15 residues. Germline CDR1 SGDLS, CDR2 YYNGEE. The CDR3 sequence is CASSVAGTGQETQYF. CDR3 in DNA: TGTGCCAGCAGCGTAGCCGGGACAGGGCAAGAGACCCAGTACTTC.

The chain couples TRBV6-2 or TRBV6-3 to TRBJ1-2, with 7 bases identical to TRBD1. The trim removed 5 bases at V and 6 bases at J, leaving 15 bases unmatched. The CDR3 contains 16 residues. The V gene's germline CDR1 is MNHEY and CDR2 SVGEGT. CDR3 DNA sequence: TGTGCCAGCAGTCCTACCATAGGGGGCCGGTCGAATGGCTACACCTTC. Residues: CASSPTIGGRSNGYTF.

This chain connects TRBV19 to TRBJ1-5; D not certain. Per germline, CDR1 LNHDA and CDR2 SQIVND (reference sequence). Trimming took 5 bases from V and 1 from J, leaving 12 bases between them. CDR3 length: 15 amino acids. In nucleotides, the CDR3 is TGTGCCAGTAGTGAGAGGAGGATGAGCAATCAGCCCCAGCATTTT. Amino acids: CASSERRMSNQPQHF.

The chain carries TRBV6-5 and TRBJ1-4; no clear D. This CDR3 is 17 amino acids long. V shed 0 bases and J shed 0 bases, with 11 bases lying between them. Per the germline V gene, CDR1 is MNHEY and CDR2 is SVGAGI. CDR3 DNA sequence: TGTGCCAGCAGTTACTCGAACTCTTTCCCAACTAATGAAAAACTGTTTTTT. Its protein is CASSYSNSFPTNEKLFF.

This clonotype was counted between two and nine times. The chain links TRBV7-9 to TRBJ1-1; perhaps TRBD1 as D (5 bases). The CDR3 spans 16 residues. The germline V gene encodes CDR1 SEHNR and CDR2 FQNEAQ (reference sequence). The ends were cut back, 0 bases at V and 2 bases at J, with 13 bases in the middle. CDR3 nucleotides: TGTGCCAGCAGCTTAGCGAGGTATGACAGAAACACTGAAGCTTTCTTT. It is translated as CASSLARYDRNTEAFF.

The rearrangement uses TRBV7-9 and TRBJ2-1; 7 positions agree with TRBD2. Looked up from germline, CDR1 is SEHNR and CDR2 is FQNEAQ (reference sequence). Unmatched junction bases numbered 4, after V lost 5 bases and J lost 0 bases. This CDR3 has 15 residues. This chain's CDR3 is CASSPGGLSYNEQFF. CDR3 nucleotide sequence: TGTGCCAGCAGCCCGGGAGGTCTCTCCTACAATGAGCAGTTCTTC.

This clonotype was recorded a few times. This chain links TRBV13 with TRBJ2-3; 7 bases map to TRBD1. The CDR3 is 13 residues long. After removal of 10 bases from V and 5 bases from J, the junction contained 9 bases not matched to a gene. Germline V gene lookup returns CDR1 PRHDT and CDR2 FYEKMQ (reference sequence). CDR3 sequence reads: CATGHRGIDTQYF. In DNA, the CDR3 is TGTGCCACCGGGCACAGGGGAATAGATACGCAGTATTTT.

This clonotype came up a few times. The junction departs from the called germline gene at one end, perhaps through a read error. The chain couples TRBV9 to TRBJ1-1, with no clear D. The length of the CDR3 is 10 residues. Per germline, CDR1 SGDLS and CDR2 YYNGEE. Here the CDR3 DNA reads TGTGCCAGCAGCGTATCCCGGGCCGATTTT. Its protein is CASSVSRADF.

This clonotype was detected a few times. The chain is built from TRBV6-2 or TRBV6-3 and TRBJ2-5; D remains ambiguous. Germline assignment: CDR1 MNHEY and CDR2 SVGEGT. The CDR3 spans 14 residues. V shed 2 bases and J shed 0 bases, with 7 bases lying between them. Here the CDR3 reads CASSYPGYQETQYF. The CDR3 DNA reads TGTGCCAGCAGTTACCCCGGTTACCAAGAGACCCAGTACTTC.

This chain links TRBV12-3 or TRBV12-4 with TRBJ2-1, with 8 bases lining up with TRBD2. V lost 6 bases and J lost 10; bases outside the gene matches: 14. This CDR3 has 15 amino acids. DNA for the CDR3: TGTGCCAGCAGCGACTCGGGACTAGATGCAAAAGAGCAGTTCTTC. Amino acids: CASSDSGLDAKEQFF.

This clonotype was detected a few times. This chain uses TRBV19 with TRBJ2-3, with TRBD1 as a possible D gene (5 bases). Germline CDR1 reads LNHDA; CDR2 reads SQIVND (reference sequence). The germline V and J ends were trimmed by 7 bases and 1 base, with 24 bases remaining between them. The length of the CDR3 is 18 residues. Here the CDR3 reads CASIGRREALMGTDTQYF. CDR3 nucleotide sequence: TGTGCCAGTATCGGCCGCAGGGAAGCTCTTATGGGCACAGATACGCAGTATTTT.